This is a list of T cell receptor beta chains from one sample in a study of Graves' ophthalmopathy and Graves' hyperthyroidism. TCRdb called the multiplex PCR reads again in MiXCR, with one record for every CDR3 protein. This table has around 40,000 distinct CDR3 sequences, over 40% appearing once. Source material: peripheral blood. All receptors derive from an adult man with Graves' ophthalmopathy. CDR3s include the opening cysteine and the closing phenylalanine or tryptophan. The order of the fields is D gene, J gene, V gene, clone size, CDR3 protein, CDR3 DNA. A D gene is named only where the DNA matches it firmly. Clone size, where shown, is once, few, many, or a class for clones that have expanded.

- | TRBJ1-2 | TRBV7-9 | medium-sized | CASIISGVNYGYTF | TGTGCCAGCATCATAAGCGGGGTGAACTATGGCTACACCTTC
- | TRBJ2-1 | TRBV5-1 | many | CASSLGTNNEQFF | TGCGCCAGCAGCTTAGGGACAAACAATGAGCAGTTCTTC
- | TRBJ1-2 | TRBV4-2 | many | CASSHRGEPNYGYTF | TGTGCCAGCAGCCACCGCGGGGAGCCCAACTATGGCTACACCTTC
- | TRBJ2-2 | TRBV15 | - | CSTGGELFF | TGTTCCACCGGCGGGGAGCTGTTTTTT
- | TRBJ2-4 | TRBV5-4 | many | CASSLGRAKNIQYF | TGTGCCAGCAGCTTGGGTAGAGCCAAAAACATTCAGTACTTC
TRBD1 | TRBJ2-1 | TRBV5-1 | - | CASSQRDRETYNEQFF | TGCGCCAGCAGCCAGAGGGACAGGGAGACATATAATGAGCAGTTCTTC
- | TRBJ2-5 | TRBV4-1 | many | CASSQDPGRGETQYF | TGCGCCAGCAGCCAAGATCCGGGCCGAGGGGAGACCCAGTACTTC
- | TRBJ1-1 | TRBV2 | once | CASRSRDTEAFF | TGTGCCAGCAGGAGTAGGGACACTGAAGCTTTCTTT
TRBD2 | TRBJ2-5 | TRBV2 | - | CASSLTGGGQETQYF | TGTGCCAGCAGCTTAACGGGCGGGGGTCAAGAGACCCAGTACTTC
TRBD1 | TRBJ1-5 | TRBV11-3 | once | CASSFGTGFSNQPQHF | TGTGCCAGCAGCTTCGGGACAGGGTTTAGCAATCAGCCCCAGCATTTT
- | TRBJ2-2 | TRBV7-6 | - | CASSLVLPGGSSTGELFF | TGTGCCAGCAGCTTAGTTCTCCCTGGGGGGAGCAGCACCGGGGAGCTGTTTTTT
TRBD1 | TRBJ2-5 | TRBV5-4 | - | CAGGQGGGEAQYF | TGTGCCGGGGGACAGGGTGGAGGAGAGGCCCAATACTTC
TRBD2 | TRBJ2-3 | TRBV6-6 | many | CASSLSGRGPDTQYF | TGTGCCAGCAGCCTTAGCGGGAGAGGGCCAGATACGCAGTATTTT
- | TRBJ1-5 | TRBV12-3/TRBV12-4 | few | CASSQGAVQPQHF | TGTGCCAGCAGTCAAGGGGCAGTTCAGCCCCAGCATTTT
TRBD2 | TRBJ2-1 | TRBV6-4 | many | CASSGSSGNEQFF | TGTGCCAGCAGTGGGTCTAGCGGTAATGAGCAGTTCTTC
- | TRBJ1-4 | TRBV7-2 | - | CASSLGGNEKLFF | TGTGCCAGCAGCTTGGGAGGTAATGAAAAACTGTTTTTT
- | TRBJ2-1 | TRBV29-1 | many | CSVEIRLGSAVNEQFF | TGCAGCGTTGAAATCCGGCTCGGGTCCGCAGTCAATGAGCAGTTCTTC
TRBD1 | TRBJ2-7 | TRBV20-1 | once | CSARVDRGLF | TGCAGTGCTAGAGTCGACAGGGGCCTCTTC
- | TRBJ1-1 | TRBV7-2 | many | CASSLDSGARTEAFF | TGTGCCAGCAGCTTAGATTCGGGGGCTAGGACTGAAGCTTTCTTT
- | TRBJ1-2 | TRBV20-1 | few | CSASGDTF | TGCAGTGCTAGTGGGGACACCTTT
- | TRBJ2-5 | TRBV12-3/TRBV12-4 | many | CASSFIPPRGSETQYF | TGTGCCAGCAGTTTTATCCCGCCTCGGGGTTCGGAGACCCAGTACTTC
TRBD1 | TRBJ2-1 | TRBV7-9 | - | CASSHGQGYNEQFF | TGCGCCAGCAGCCACGGACAGGGTTACAATGAGCAGTTCTTC
- | TRBJ1-2 | TRBV9 | - | CASSSSYGYTF | TGTGCCAGCAGCTCGTCTTATGGCTACACCTTC
- | TRBJ2-3 | TRBV7-8 | - | CASSLAYTSTDTQYF | TGTGCCAGCAGCCTAGCGTACACTAGCACAGATACGCAGTATTTT
- | TRBJ2-7 | TRBV20-1 | many | CSAKGPPGSHYEQYF | TGCAGTGCTAAGGGCCCGCCCGGGTCCCACTACGAGCAGTACTTC
- | TRBJ1-2 | TRBV6-6 | many | CASSYTDDYGYGYTF | TGTGCCAGCAGTTACACAGATGACTATGGCTATGGCTACACCTTC
- | TRBJ2-1 | TRBV7-7 | medium-sized | CASSLRQDNEQFF | TGTGCTAGCAGCTTAAGACAGGACAATGAGCAGTTCTTC
- | TRBJ1-4 | TRBV12-3/TRBV12-4 | many | CASSLPTRVDSKLFF | TGTGCCAGCAGTCTACCAACGCGCGTTGATTCGAAACTGTTTTTT
- | TRBJ2-2 | TRBV7-2 | once | CASSPNGYLGNTGELFF | TGTGCCAGCAGCCCAAATGGCTATTTAGGGAACACCGGGGAGCTGTTTTTT
- | TRBJ1-1 | TRBV20-1 | many | CSARGRSVGEAFF | TGCAGTGCTAGAGGGAGGAGCGTCGGTGAAGCTTTCTTT
TRBD2 | TRBJ2-7 | TRBV5-1 | - | CASSPGLAGGSHYEQYF | TGCGCCAGCAGCCCGGGACTAGCGGGAGGGAGTCACTACGAGCAGTACTTC
- | TRBJ1-2 | TRBV29-1 | medium-sized | CSGQGGGGYTF | TGCAGTGGACAAGGGGGAGGCGGCTACACCTTC
TRBD2 | TRBJ2-5 | TRBV9 | - | CASSSGGMYQETQYF | TGTGCCAGCAGTAGCGGGGGGATGTACCAAGAGACCCAGTACTTC
- | TRBJ1-4 | TRBV7-2 | - | CASSVTGSEKLFF | TGTGCCAGCAGCGTCACAGGGAGTGAAAAACTGTTTTTT
TRBD1 | TRBJ2-1 | TRBV29-1 | - | CSLVPGGGYNEQFF | TGCAGCTTGGTCCCAGGGGGCGGGTACAATGAGCAGTTCTTC
- | TRBJ1-2 | TRBV12-3/TRBV12-4 | - | CASSLGHNYGYTF | TGTGCCAGCAGTTTGGGACATAACTATGGCTACACCTTC
TRBD1 | TRBJ1-2 | TRBV20-1 | - | CSAPGEGAQYGYTF | TGCAGTGCCCCGGGTGAGGGGGCGCAGTATGGCTACACCTTC
- | TRBJ1-2 | TRBV24-1 | hyperexpanded | CATSDLGGYTF | TGTGCCACCAGTGATTTGGGTGGCTACACCTTC
- | TRBJ1-2 | TRBV9 | - | CASSVGDYAYTF | TGTGCCAGCAGCGTAGGGGACTATGCCTACACCTTC
- | TRBJ1-2 | TRBV10-3 | - | CAISEIRTANYGYTF | TGTGCCATCAGTGAGATTAGGACAGCTAACTATGGCTACACCTTC
- | TRBJ2-3 | TRBV11-2 | - | CASSDRDNSTDTQYF | TGTGCCAGCAGCGACCGGGACAATAGCACAGATACGCAGTATTTT
- | TRBJ2-3 | TRBV7-3 | many | CASSLNGERPPQYF | TGTGCCAGCAGCTTAAACGGCGAGAGGCCACCGCAGTATTTT
- | TRBJ2-7 | TRBV20-1 | once | CSASFDYEQYF | TGCAGTGCTAGTTTCGACTACGAGCAGTACTTC
TRBD1 | TRBJ2-2 | TRBV6-1 | - | CASRRGRRELLF | TGTGCCAGCAGGAGGGGGCGAAGGGAGCTGCTTTTT
TRBD1 | TRBJ2-2 | TRBV24-1 | - | CATSDLSGGAGTGELFF | TGTGCCACCAGTGATTTGTCAGGGGGCGCGGGGACCGGGGAGCTGTTTTTT
TRBD1 | TRBJ1-5 | TRBV5-1 | - | CASSFRQGDNQPQHF | TGCGCCAGCAGCTTCCGACAGGGGGATAATCAGCCCCAGCATTTT
- | TRBJ2-3 | TRBV11-2 | - | CASSGLGLYTDTQYF | TGTGCCAGCAGCGGGCTAGGACTATACACAGATACGCAGTATTTT
- | TRBJ2-7 | TRBV5-6 | - | CAGSSAWQLHEQYF | TGTGCCGGCAGCTCGGCGTGGCAGCTCCACGAGCAGTACTTC
- | TRBJ1-2 | TRBV5-8 | many | CASSTRGIYGYTF | TGTGCCAGCAGCACCAGGGGCATCTATGGCTACACCTTC
- | TRBJ1-2 | TRBV20-1 | once | CSARTGAYGYTF | TGCAGTGCTAGGACAGGCGCTTATGGCTACACCTTC
TRBD1 | TRBJ1-1 | TRBV7-2 | many | CASSLLPGQGSVGAFF | TGTGCCAGCAGCCTATTACCGGGACAGGGCTCAGTTGGAGCTTTCTTT
- | TRBJ2-2 | TRBV4-1 | - | CASSQDTGELFF | TGCGCCAGCAGCCAAGATACGGGGGAGCTGTTTTTT
- | TRBJ2-1 | TRBV13 | many | CASSRASDASYNEQFF | TGTGCCAGCAGCCGCGCGTCGGACGCATCCTACAATGAGCAGTTCTTC
- | TRBJ1-2 | TRBV5-4 | few | CASSRPGSDLSYTF | TGTGCCAGCAGTCGACCAGGGTCGGACCTTAGCTACACCTTC
TRBD2 | TRBJ2-1 | TRBV6-1 | - | CASSEQAGYEQFF | TGTGCCAGCAGTGAACAAGCGGGGTATGAGCAGTTCTTC
- | TRBJ1-1 | TRBV5-5 | - | CASSSTLGMNTEASF | TGTGCCAGCAGCTCGACACTGGGCATGAACACTGAAGCTTCCTTT